This passage covers 29 T cell receptor beta chains from one sample sequenced in a study of blood T cell repertoires in COVID-19. Sequencing used immunoSEQ multiplex PCR; TCRdb keeps in-frame clones, though not all of them. Among about 60,000 clones listed, nearly 90% were seen once. Sequenced: peripheral blood. These TCRs come from a man in his fifties or sixties with active COVID-19.

Concerning this clone itself: This sample also contains other DNA sequences that code for the same CDR3. The gene calls are TRBV18 and TRBJ2-7; unclear D gene. The CDR3 covers 14 residues. Germline CDR1 and CDR2: KGHSH and LQKENI. The V and J ends lost 2 bases and 6 bases respectively, with 14 bases between them. CDR3 loop: CASSPSSVPGEQYF. CDR3 nucleotides: TGTGCCAGCTCACCAAGTTCAGTCCCGGGCGAGCAGTACTTC.

The CDR3 sequence: CASATSTGSDGYTF. CDR3 DNA sequence: TGTGCCAGCGCGACCTCGACAGGATCCGATGGCTACACCTTC. The chain employs TRBV18 and TRBJ1-2, with D possibly being TRBD1 (6 bases). Germline V gene lookup returns CDR1 KGHSH and CDR2 LQKENI. The V end was cut by 8 bases, the J end by 6 bases, with 19 bases between. The CDR3 extends over 14 amino acids. The whole variable domain, filled in from reference TRBV18 and TRBJ1-2, reads NAGVMQNPRHLVRRRGQEARLRCSPMKGHSHVYWYRQLPEEGLKFMVYLQKENIIDESGMPKERFSAEFPKEGPSILRIQQVVRGDSAAYFCASATSTGSDGYTFGSGTRLTVV.

The chain has TRBV14 and TRBJ2-1; 8 nucleotides agree with TRBD2. Trimming took 1 base from V and 3 from J; bases not matched to a gene: 8. The CDR3 totals 17 residues. The germline CDR1 and CDR2 sequences are SGHDN and FVKESK. CDR3 bases: TGTGCCAGCAGCCAAGTAAGCGGGAGTATCGGCTACAATGAGCAGTTCTTC. Translated, it gives CASSQVSGSIGYNEQFF. Combining the CDR3 with reference TRBV14 and TRBJ2-1 gives the whole variable domain EAGVTQFPSHSVIEKGQTVTLRCDPISGHDNLYWYRRVMGKEIKFLLHFVKESKQDESGMPNNRFLAERTGGTYSTLKVQPAELEDSGVYFCASSQVSGSIGYNEQFFGPGTRLTVL.

This chain links TRBV4-1 with TRBJ1-2; D ambiguous. CDR1 is MGHRA, CDR2 YSYEKL, per germline. V was trimmed by 1 base and J by 3 bases, leaving 6 bases between them. This CDR3 has 13 amino acids. CDR3 region: CASSQGGYYGYTF. In DNA, the CDR3 is TGCGCCAGCAGCCAAGGCGGATACTATGGCTACACCTTC.

The chain combines TRBV28 with TRBJ2-4; 9 nucleotides align to TRBD1. Germline lookup yields CDR1 MDHEN and CDR2 SYDVKM. V lost 1 base to trimming and J lost 13 bases; unmatched junction nucleotides: 2. CDR3 length: 12 residues. CDR3: CASSLLGQGQYF. For the CDR3, the DNA is TGTGCCAGCAGTTTATTAGGACAGGGGCAGTACTTC.

In this sample, this clone turned up a few times. The chain recombines TRBV29-1 with TRBJ1-2, with TRBD1 matching over 8 bases. Trimming at V came to 7 bases and at J to 9 bases, leaving 13 bases not matched to a gene. The germline gives CDR1 SQVTM, CDR2 ANQGSEA. The CDR3 covers 13 residues. The CDR3 DNA is TGCAGCGCGGATACAGGGGGAAGTCGGAGCTACACCTTC. Amino acids: CSADTGGSRSYTF.

V gene TRBV5-1 combines with J gene TRBJ2-7; D perhaps matches TRBD2 (6 bases). This CDR3 region has 14 residues. Germline CDR1 is SGHRS and CDR2 is YFSETQ. The V and J ends lost 4 bases and 5 bases respectively, with 16 bases between them. The CDR3 DNA sequence: TGCGCCAGCAGCATTAGCGGTCTTTTCGACGAGCAGTACTTC. Protein sequence: CASSISGLFDEQYF.

The chain has TRBV4-2 and TRBJ2-4; TRBD2 aligns across 12 bases. Germline CDR1 is LGHNA and CDR2 is YNFKEQ. V dropped 4 bases and J dropped 0; count of bases not matched to a gene: 7. The CDR3 is made up of 18 amino acids. The CDR3 loop is CASSRPGLAGLAKNIQYF. In DNA form, the CDR3 reads TGTGCCAGCAGCCGTCCGGGACTAGCGGGCCTAGCCAAAAACATTCAGTACTTC.

V gene TRBV7-2 combines with J gene TRBJ2-7; D may be TRBD1 (6 bases). V was trimmed by 5 bases and J by 0 bases, leaving 14 bases between them. Looked up from germline, CDR1 is SGHTA and CDR2 is FQGNSA. The CDR3 contains 15 residues. This CDR3 is CASSITGQSSYEQYF. The DNA for the CDR3 is TGTGCCAGCAGCATAACAGGGCAGAGCTCCTACGAGCAGTACTTC.

The V gene is TRBV28, the J gene TRBJ1-4; 9 bases match TRBD1. The germline CDR1 and CDR2 sequences are MDHEN and SYDVKM. Losses at the gene ends were 11 bases for V and 11 bases for J; bases not matched to a gene: 15. The CDR3 is made up of 14 amino acids. DNA for the CDR3: TGTGCCGGCTCAACGCCCGGACAGGGGTGGAAACTGTTTTTT. It translates to CAGSTPGQGWKLFF.

The V call is TRBV20-1, the J call TRBJ2-7; D is ambiguous. Trimming removed 3 bases from V and 2 bases from J, with 8 bases in between. The CDR3 extends over 12 amino acids. CDR1 and CDR2 (germline): DFQATT, SNEGSKA (reference sequence). The CDR3 nucleotides read TGCAGTGCTAGTCCTAACGCCTACGAGCAGTACTTC. This encodes CSASPNAYEQYF.

The CDR3 spells CASSENPGVQETQYF. As DNA, the CDR3 is TGTGCCAGCAGTGAAAACCCAGGGGTACAAGAGACCCAGTACTTC. The gene calls are TRBV6-1 and TRBJ2-5; a weak D match, TRBD1 (6 bases). The CDR3 has 15 amino acids. V lost 2 bases and J 2 bases, leaving 12 bases between the germline ends. CDR1 MNHNS and CDR2 SASEGT come from the germline V gene.

V and J are TRBV7-2 and TRBJ1-5; TRBD1 matches 8 bases. The V gene's germline CDR1 is SGHTA and CDR2 FQGNSA. This CDR3 contains 15 residues. The junction had 9 bases not matched to a gene; V was cut back by 6 bases and J by 5 bases. CDR3 residues: CASRHDRGGDQPQHF. CDR3 sequence (DNA): TGTGCCAGCAGGCATGACAGGGGTGGTGATCAGCCCCAGCATTTT. Complete variable domain (other parts from reference TRBV7-2 and TRBJ1-5): GAGVSQSPSNKVTEKGKDVELRCDPISGHTALYWYRQSLGQGLEFLIYFQGNSAPDKSGLPSDRFSAERTGGSVSTLTIQRTQQEDSAVYLCASRHDRGGDQPQHFGDGTRLSIL.

This chain joins TRBV6-6 and TRBJ2-3, with unresolved D. The CDR3 runs 11 residues. Trimming took off 7 bases at V and 6 bases at J, with 8 bases between the two ends. Germline assignment: CDR1 MNHNY and CDR2 SVGAGI (reference sequence). The DNA for the CDR3 is TGTGCCAGCACCCTGAGGGATACGCAGTATTTT. Its translation is CASTLRDTQYF.

This chain links TRBV7-6 with TRBJ2-2; 7 nucleotides align to TRBD2. V lost 1 base, J lost 2 bases, and 4 bases stayed unmatched. This CDR3 comprises 16 residues. Germline V gene lookup returns CDR1 SGHVS and CDR2 FNYEAQ. CDR3 region: CASSLGLAANTGELFF. CDR3 DNA sequence: TGTGCCAGCAGCTTAGGCCTAGCGGCAAACACCGGGGAGCTGTTTTTT.

This sequence joins TRBV11-1 and TRBJ2-3; no definite D call. The CDR3 is 13 amino acids. The germline V gene has CDR1 SGHAT and CDR2 FQDESV (reference sequence). Trimming pared 1 base from V and 2 bases from J, leaving 4 bases between. CDR3 in amino acids: CASSLGITDTQYF. The DNA of the CDR3 is TGTGCCAGCAGCTTAGGTATCACAGATACGCAGTATTTT.

The chain links TRBV3-1 (or the pseudogene TRBV3-2) to TRBJ2-7, with D unclear. Germline CDR1 is LGHDT and CDR2 is YNNKEL (reference sequence). V was pared by 4 bases and J by 5 bases, with 21 bases between. The CDR3 is 16 amino acids. DNA of the CDR3: TGTGCCAGCAGCCCCCCTTGGCCCGGGTCTATGAACGAGCAGTACTTC. Its protein product is CASSPPWPGSMNEQYF.

The genes are TRBV19 and TRBJ2-1; a weak D match, TRBD2 (6 bases). V was pared by 4 bases and J by 0 bases, with 13 bases between. The CDR3 loop spans 16 amino acids. From germline, CDR1 is LNHDA and CDR2 SQIVND (reference sequence). The chain's CDR3 is CASSTELAVSYNEQFF. The CDR3 DNA is TGTGCCAGTAGTACGGAATTAGCGGTCTCCTACAATGAGCAGTTCTTC. The whole variable domain, remainder taken from reference TRBV19 and TRBJ2-1, is DGGITQSPKYLFRKEGQNVTLSCEQNLNHDAMYWYRQDPGQGLRLIYYSQIVNDFQKGDIAEGYSVSREKKESFPLTVTSAQKNPTAFYLCASSTELAVSYNEQFFGPGTRLTVL.

V usage is TRBV7-9 and J usage is TRBJ2-1; a weak D match, TRBD2 (6 bases). The CDR3 extends over 13 amino acids. Trimming pared 2 bases from V and 7 bases from J, leaving 9 bases between. The germline V gene has CDR1 SEHNR and CDR2 FQNEAQ (reference sequence). The chain's CDR3 is CASSLRRDNEQFF. Written as DNA, the CDR3 is TGTGCCAGCAGCTTAAGGCGGGATAATGAGCAGTTCTTC.

This chain uses TRBV11-3 with TRBJ2-1; D possibly corresponds to TRBD1 (5 bases). Deletions cut 1 base from V and 7 bases from J, with 20 bases between. Per germline, CDR1 SGHNT and CDR2 YENEEA. CDR3 length: 17 amino acids. DNA of the CDR3: TGTGCCAGCAGCTTAGGAGACTCTAGGGGTGGGGTGAATGAGCAGTTCTTC. Protein sequence: CASSLGDSRGGVNEQFF.

The gene calls are TRBV5-4 and TRBJ2-7; 10 bases align to TRBD1. The CDR3 sequence is 13 residues long. J lost 13 bases, V lost 4 bases, and 11 bases had no gene match. Germline CDR1 reads SGHNT; CDR2 reads YYREEE (reference sequence). The CDR3 DNA reads as TGTGCCAGCAGCCAAAGCCGGGACAGGGGTTTTTACTTC. Its protein product is CASSQSRDRGFYF.

The V and J genes are TRBV7-8 and TRBJ2-3; D is perhaps TRBD1 (6 bases). The CDR3 runs 15 residues. Trimming cost V 1 base and J 4 bases, with 12 bases left between them. From germline, CDR1 is SGHVS and CDR2 FQNEAQ. In DNA, the CDR3 is TGTGCCAGCAGCTTAGGGGCAGGGGTGGCAGATACGCAGTATTTT. It is translated as CASSLGAGVADTQYF. The whole variable domain, filled in from reference TRBV7-8 and TRBJ2-3, reads GAGVSQSPRYKVAKRGQDVALRCDPISGHVSLFWYQQALGQGPEFLTYFQNEAQLDKSGLPSDRFFAERPEGSVSTLKIQRTQQEDSAVYLCASSLGAGVADTQYFGPGTRLTVL.

The V call is TRBV2, the J call TRBJ2-1, with 11 bases aligning to TRBD2. Germline CDR1 reads SNHLY; CDR2 reads FYNNEI. This CDR3 contains 15 residues. The trim removed 7 bases at V and 4 bases at J, leaving 6 bases unmatched. CDR3 sequence: CASILLAGGYNEQFF. The DNA for the CDR3 is TGTGCCAGCATCCTCCTAGCGGGGGGATACAATGAGCAGTTCTTC. The complete variable domain, with remaining parts taken from reference TRBV2 and TRBJ2-1, reads EPEVTQTPSHQVTQMGQEVILRCVPISNHLYFYWYRQILGQKVEFLVSFYNNEISEKSEIFDDQFSVERPDGSNFTLKIRSTKLEDSAMYFCASILLAGGYNEQFFGPGTRLTVL.

The gene calls are TRBV7-9 and TRBJ2-3, with 7 positions matching TRBD2. After removal of 1 base from V and 4 bases from J, the junction contained 5 bases not matched to a gene. Germline CDR1 is SEHNR and CDR2 is FQNEAQ (reference sequence). This CDR3 region has 15 residues. In DNA, the CDR3 is TGTGCCAGCAGCTTAGGCGGGGGAGTCTCAGATACGCAGTATTTT. Translating it yields CASSLGGGVSDTQYF.

DNA for the CDR3: TGTGCCAGCAGCGAACAGGGGGCTTCTTACAATGAGCAGTTCTTC. Translating it yields CASSEQGASYNEQFF. The chain joins TRBV7-6 to TRBJ2-1; 9 bases agree with TRBD1. J was trimmed by 4 bases and V by 5 bases; bases with no gene match: 6. Per the germline V gene, CDR1 is SGHVS and CDR2 is FNYEAQ. The CDR3 contains 15 residues.

This chain connects TRBV2 to TRBJ2-3; TRBD2 matches 8 bases. Germline V gene lookup returns CDR1 SNHLY and CDR2 FYNNEI. The CDR3 totals 14 residues. V was pared by 3 bases and J by 4 bases, with 3 bases of the junction left unmatched. The CDR3 here is CASSDGGAPDTQYF. CDR3 bases: TGTGCCAGCAGTGACGGGGGGGCTCCAGATACGCAGTATTTT.

This clone was detected only once. This rearrangement joins TRBV15 to TRBJ1-1; D might be TRBD1 (5 bases). V shed 3 bases and J shed 0 bases, with 11 bases lying between them. This CDR3 spans 15 amino acids. Germline assignment: CDR1 LNHNV and CDR2 YYDKDF (reference sequence). The CDR3 sequence: CATSSYRIMNTEAFF. CDR3 sequence (DNA): TGTGCCACCAGCAGCTACAGGATTATGAACACTGAAGCTTTCTTT.

This clone was counted once. This chain links TRBV19 with TRBJ1-5; D gene unclear. The ends were cut back, 6 bases at V and 7 bases at J, with 10 bases in the middle. CDR1 and CDR2 from the germline V gene are LNHDA and SQIVND (reference sequence). The CDR3 has 12 amino acids. DNA for the CDR3: TGTGCCAGTAGCTTTAACTTGCAGCCCCAGCATTTT. Protein: CASSFNLQPQHF.

V usage is TRBV19 and J usage is TRBJ2-7, with 7 bases lining up with TRBD1. CDR1 is LNHDA, CDR2 SQIVND, per germline (reference sequence). Germline trimming cut 5 bases from V and 3 bases from J; bases unmatched to any gene: 10. The CDR3 loop spans 15 amino acids. The CDR3 protein is CASSSPGQSRYEQYF. The DNA for the CDR3 is TGTGCCAGTAGTTCCCCGGGACAGAGTCGCTACGAGCAGTACTTC.